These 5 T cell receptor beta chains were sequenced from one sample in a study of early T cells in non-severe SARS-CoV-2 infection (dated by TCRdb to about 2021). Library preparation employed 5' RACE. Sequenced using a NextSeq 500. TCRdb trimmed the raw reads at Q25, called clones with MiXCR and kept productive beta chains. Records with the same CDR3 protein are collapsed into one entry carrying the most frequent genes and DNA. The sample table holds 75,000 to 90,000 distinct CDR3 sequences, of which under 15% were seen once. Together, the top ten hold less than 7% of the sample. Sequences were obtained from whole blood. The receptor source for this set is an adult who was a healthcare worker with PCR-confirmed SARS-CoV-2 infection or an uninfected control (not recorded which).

CDR3 nucleotides: TGTGCCAGCAGCTCTTACAGGAACACTGAAGCTTTCTTT. It specifies CASSSYRNTEAFF. The V call is TRBV7-2, the J call TRBJ1-1; D unclear. Germline V gene data show CDR1 as SGHTA and CDR2 as FQGNSA. V was cut by 4 bases and J by 1 base, with 7 bases left in between. The CDR3 runs 13 residues.

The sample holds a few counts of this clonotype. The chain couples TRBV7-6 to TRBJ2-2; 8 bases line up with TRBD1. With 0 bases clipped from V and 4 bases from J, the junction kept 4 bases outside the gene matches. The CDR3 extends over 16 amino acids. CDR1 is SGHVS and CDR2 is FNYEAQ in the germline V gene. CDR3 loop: CASSLAGQGPTGELFF. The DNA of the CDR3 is TGTGCCAGCAGCTTAGCAGGACAGGGCCCCACCGGGGAGCTGTTTTTT.

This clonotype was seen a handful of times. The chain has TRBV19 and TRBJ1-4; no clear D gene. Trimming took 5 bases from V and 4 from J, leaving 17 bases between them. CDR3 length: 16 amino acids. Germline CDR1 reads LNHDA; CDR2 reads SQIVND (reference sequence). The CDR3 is CASSSPFDTDNEKLFF. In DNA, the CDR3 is TGTGCCAGTAGTTCCCCCTTTGACACCGATAATGAAAAACTGTTTTTT.

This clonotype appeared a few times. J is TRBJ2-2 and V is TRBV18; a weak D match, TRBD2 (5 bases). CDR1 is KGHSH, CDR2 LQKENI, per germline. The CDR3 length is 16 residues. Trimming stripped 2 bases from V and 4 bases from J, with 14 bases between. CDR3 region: CASSPSSLAATGELFF. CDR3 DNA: TGTGCCAGCTCACCATCATCCCTAGCAGCCACCGGGGAGCTGTTTTTT.

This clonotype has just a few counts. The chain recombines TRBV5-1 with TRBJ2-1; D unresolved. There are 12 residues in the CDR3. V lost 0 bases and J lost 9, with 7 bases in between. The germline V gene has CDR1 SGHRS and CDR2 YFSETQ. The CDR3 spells CASSLGVGEQFF. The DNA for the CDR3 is TGCGCCAGCAGCTTGGGAGTCGGTGAGCAGTTCTTC.